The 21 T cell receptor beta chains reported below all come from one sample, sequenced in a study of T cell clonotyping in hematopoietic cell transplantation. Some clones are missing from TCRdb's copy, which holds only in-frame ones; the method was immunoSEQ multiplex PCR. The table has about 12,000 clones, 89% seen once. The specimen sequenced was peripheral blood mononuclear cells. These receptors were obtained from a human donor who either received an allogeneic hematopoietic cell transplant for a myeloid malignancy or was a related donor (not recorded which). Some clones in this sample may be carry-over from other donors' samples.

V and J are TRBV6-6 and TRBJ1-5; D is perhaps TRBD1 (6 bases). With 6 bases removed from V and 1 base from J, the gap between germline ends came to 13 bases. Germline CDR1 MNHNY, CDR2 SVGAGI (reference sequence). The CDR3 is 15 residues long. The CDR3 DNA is TGTGCCAGCAGCCACGACAGGAAGAGCAATCAGCCCCAGCATTTT. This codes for CASSHDRKSNQPQHF.

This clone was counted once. CDR3 amino acids: CASTLDSGQGGSPLHF. DNA of the CDR3: TGTGCCAGCACACTAGATTCGGGACAGGGAGGTTCACCCCTCCACTTT. This chain joins TRBV7-9 and TRBJ1-6; the match to TRBD1 covers 9 bases. Losses at the gene ends were 7 bases for V and 9 bases for J; bases not matched to a gene: 13. The CDR3 is 16 residues long. The V gene's germline CDR1 is SEHNR and CDR2 FQNEAQ (reference sequence).

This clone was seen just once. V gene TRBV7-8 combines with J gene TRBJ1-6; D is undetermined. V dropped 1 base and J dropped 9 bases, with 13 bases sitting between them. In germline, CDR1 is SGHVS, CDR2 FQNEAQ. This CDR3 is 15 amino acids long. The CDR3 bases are TGTGCCAGCAGCTTAGTTCGACTCGGCGGTTCACCCCTCCACTTT. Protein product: CASSLVRLGGSPLHF.

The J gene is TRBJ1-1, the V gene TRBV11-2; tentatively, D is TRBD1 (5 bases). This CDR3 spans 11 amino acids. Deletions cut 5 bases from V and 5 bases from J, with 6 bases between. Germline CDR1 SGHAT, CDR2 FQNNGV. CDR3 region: CASSRGTEAFF. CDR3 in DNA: TGTGCCAGCAGCCGGGGGACTGAAGCTTTCTTT.

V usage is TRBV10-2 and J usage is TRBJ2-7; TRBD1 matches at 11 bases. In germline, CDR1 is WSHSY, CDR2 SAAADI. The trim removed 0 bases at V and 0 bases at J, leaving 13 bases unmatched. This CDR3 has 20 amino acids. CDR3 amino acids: CASSESHRPGTGGSSYEQYF. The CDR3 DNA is TGCGCCAGCAGTGAGTCTCACCGTCCCGGGACAGGGGGTTCCTCCTACGAGCAGTACTTC.

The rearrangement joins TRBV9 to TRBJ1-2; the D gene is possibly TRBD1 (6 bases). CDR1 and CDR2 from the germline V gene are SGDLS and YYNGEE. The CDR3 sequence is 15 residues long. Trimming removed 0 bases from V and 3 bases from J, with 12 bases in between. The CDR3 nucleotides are TGTGCCAGCAGCGTAGCTCCGGGACAAGACTATGGCTACACCTTC. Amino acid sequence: CASSVAPGQDYGYTF.

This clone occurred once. As DNA, the CDR3 is TGTGCCAGCAGCTTAGCGACCCAGGGGTCTGAAGCTTTCTTT. Its protein is CASSLATQGSEAFF. This chain uses TRBV7-9 with TRBJ1-1; a possible D gene is TRBD1 (6 bases). The CDR3 runs to 14 residues. V lost 0 bases and J lost 6, with 11 bases in between. Looked up from germline, CDR1 is SEHNR and CDR2 is FQNEAQ (reference sequence).

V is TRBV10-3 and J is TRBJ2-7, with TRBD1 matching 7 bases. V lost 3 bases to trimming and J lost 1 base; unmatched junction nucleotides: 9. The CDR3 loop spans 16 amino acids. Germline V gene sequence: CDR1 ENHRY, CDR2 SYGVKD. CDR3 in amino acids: CAISDPGQAASYEQYF. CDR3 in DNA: TGTGCCATCAGTGATCCTGGACAGGCGGCGTCCTACGAGCAGTACTTC.

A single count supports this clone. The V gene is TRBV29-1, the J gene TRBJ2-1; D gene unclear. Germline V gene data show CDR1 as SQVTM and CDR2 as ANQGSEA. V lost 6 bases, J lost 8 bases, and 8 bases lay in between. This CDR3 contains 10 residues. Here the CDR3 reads CSVDRDEQFF. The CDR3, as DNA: TGCAGCGTGGACCGTGATGAGCAGTTCTTC.

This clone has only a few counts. Here the CDR3 reads CASRPTDLGPQHF. In nucleotides, the CDR3 is TGTGCCAGCAGACCCACAGACCTTGGGCCCCAGCATTTT. J is TRBJ1-5 and V is TRBV2; no clear D. The V gene's germline CDR1 is SNHLY and CDR2 FYNNEI. Trimming removed 6 bases at V and 9 bases at J, with 15 bases between. The CDR3 has 13 residues.

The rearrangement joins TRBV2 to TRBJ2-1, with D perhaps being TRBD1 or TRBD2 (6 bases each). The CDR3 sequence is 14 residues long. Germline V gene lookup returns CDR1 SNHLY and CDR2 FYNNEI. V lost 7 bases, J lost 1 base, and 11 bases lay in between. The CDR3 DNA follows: TGTGCCAGCAATCCGGGGGCTTCCTACAATGAGCAGTTCTTC. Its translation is CASNPGASYNEQFF. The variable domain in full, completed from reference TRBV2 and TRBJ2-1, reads EPEVTQTPSHQVTQMGQEVILRCVPISNHLYFYWYRQILGQKVEFLVSFYNNEISEKSEIFDDQFSVERPDGSNFTLKIRSTKLEDSAMYFCASNPGASYNEQFFGPGTRLTVL.

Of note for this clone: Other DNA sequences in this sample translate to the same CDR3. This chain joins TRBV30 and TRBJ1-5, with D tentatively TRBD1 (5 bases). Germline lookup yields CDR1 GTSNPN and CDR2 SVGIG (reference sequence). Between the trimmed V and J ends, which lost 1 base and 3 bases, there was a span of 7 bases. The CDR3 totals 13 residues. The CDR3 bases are TGTGCCTGGAGTGGAGGGGACAATCAGCCCCAGCATTTT. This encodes CAWSGGDNQPQHF.

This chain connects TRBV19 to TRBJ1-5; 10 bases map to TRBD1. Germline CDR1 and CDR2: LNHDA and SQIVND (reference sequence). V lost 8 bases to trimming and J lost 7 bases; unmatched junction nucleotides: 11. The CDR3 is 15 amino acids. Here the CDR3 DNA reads TGTGCCAGTTCCCCTTCGACAGGGGGCCAACAGCCCCAGCATTTT. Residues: CASSPSTGGQQPQHF.

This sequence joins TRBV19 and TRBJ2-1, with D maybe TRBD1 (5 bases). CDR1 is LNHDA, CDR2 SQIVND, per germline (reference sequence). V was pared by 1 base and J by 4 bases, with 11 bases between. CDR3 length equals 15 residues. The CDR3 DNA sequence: TGTGCCAGTAGTATAGGGACAAAAACTTACAATGAGCAGTTCTTC. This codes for CASSIGTKTYNEQFF.

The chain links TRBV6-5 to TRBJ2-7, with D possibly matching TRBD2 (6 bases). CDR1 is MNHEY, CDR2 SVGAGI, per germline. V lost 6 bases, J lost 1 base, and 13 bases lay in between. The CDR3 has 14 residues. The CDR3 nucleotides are TGTGCCAGCAGATTTGGGGGAGGATCCTACGAGCAGTACTTC. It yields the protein CASRFGGGSYEQYF.

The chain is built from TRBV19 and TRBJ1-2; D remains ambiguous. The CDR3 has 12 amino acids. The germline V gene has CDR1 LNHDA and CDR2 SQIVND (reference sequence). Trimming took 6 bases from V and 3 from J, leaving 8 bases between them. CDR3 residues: CASRRGDYGYTF. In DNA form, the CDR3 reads TGTGCCAGTAGACGCGGAGACTATGGCTACACCTTC.

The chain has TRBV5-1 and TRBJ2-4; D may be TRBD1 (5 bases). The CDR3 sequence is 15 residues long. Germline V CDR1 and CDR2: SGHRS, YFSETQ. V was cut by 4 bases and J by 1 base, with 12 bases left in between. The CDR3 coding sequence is TGCGCCAGCAGCCCGGACGCAGGGGCCAAAAACATTCAGTACTTC. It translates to CASSPDAGAKNIQYF.

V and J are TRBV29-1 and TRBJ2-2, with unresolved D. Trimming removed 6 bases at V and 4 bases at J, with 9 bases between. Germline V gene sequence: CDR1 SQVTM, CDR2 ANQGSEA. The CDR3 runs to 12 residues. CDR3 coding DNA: TGCAGCGTAGCGCAGGCCACCGGGGAGCTGTTTTTT. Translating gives CSVAQATGELFF.

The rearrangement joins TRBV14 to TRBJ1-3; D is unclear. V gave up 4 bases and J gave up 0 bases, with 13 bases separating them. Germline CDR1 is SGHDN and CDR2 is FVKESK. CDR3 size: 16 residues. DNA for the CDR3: TGTGCCAGCAGCCCGGTGTTGGTTCTCTCTGGAAACACCATATATTTT. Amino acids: CASSPVLVLSGNTIYF.

CDR3 bases: TGTGCCAGCAGTTTATACCAGGGGAGCACAGATACGCAGTATTTT. As protein: CASSLYQGSTDTQYF. V and J are TRBV6-1 and TRBJ2-3; perhaps TRBD1 as D (6 bases). The CDR3 contains 15 residues. V lost 5 bases to trimming and J lost 0 bases, with 12 bases between them. Per germline, CDR1 MNHNS and CDR2 SASEGT.

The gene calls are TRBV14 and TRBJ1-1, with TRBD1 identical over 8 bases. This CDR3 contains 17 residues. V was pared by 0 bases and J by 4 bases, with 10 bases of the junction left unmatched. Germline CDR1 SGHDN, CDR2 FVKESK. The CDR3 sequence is CASSQEGLTGEGTEAFF. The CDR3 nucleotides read TGTGCCAGCAGCCAAGAGGGACTGACAGGGGAGGGCACTGAAGCTTTCTTT.